This T cell receptor beta chain was captured in a study of control samples from healthy donors and cancer patients. Using immunoSEQ multiplex PCR, the repertoire was profiled, and TCRdb retains in-frame clones only, with some absent. The data contain about 130,000 clones, just over 90% of them singletons. This CDR3 is 18 amino acids long. The germline V gene has CDR1 MNHEY and CDR2 SVGEGT. The ends were cut back, 4 bases at V and 1 base at J, with 19 bases in the middle. Sequencing was carried out using PBMCs. This rearrangement joins TRBV6-2 or TRBV6-3 to TRBJ2-2; D perhaps matches TRBD1 (6 bases). The clonotype comes from a man aged 50-59 years with head and neck cancer. The CDR3 region has the DNA TGTGCCAGCAGTTTCAACCGGGACATGGAAAAGAACACCGGGGAGCTGTTTTTT. It encodes CASSFNRDMEKNTGELFF.